The source of this TCR beta chain is a study of T cell responses to AZD1222 COVID-19 vaccine. In the study overall: Pooling covered second doses at about 4 or about 12 weeks.

With respect to this clone: Its antigen is undetermined.

In germline, CDR1 is SGHTA, CDR2 FQGTGA. Trimming at V came to 6 bases and at J to 1 base, leaving 4 bases not matched to a gene. The CDR3 spans 14 residues. General study findings and limits: Spike-specific TCR breadth and depth went up after people got two AZD1222 doses. White British donors predominated, females outnumbered males, and clonal diversity was possibly underestimated.

Libraries were prepared by immunoSEQ multiplex PCR; TCRdb keeps only in-frame clonotypes and omits some of them. The sample has about 99,000 clones; 70% to 90% are singletons. The J gene is TRBJ2-3, the V gene TRBV7-3, with 7 positions matching TRBD2. Source: peripheral blood, taken on day 0 of AZD1222 vaccination. This TCR was sampled from an adult in good health. The CDR3: CASSSSGRTDTQYF. DNA of the CDR3: TGTGCCAGCAGTTCTAGCGGACGCACAGATACGCAGTATTTT.